The following is a T cell receptor (beta chain) sequence with its context. Between the trimmed V and J ends, which lost 10 bases and 1 base, there was a span of 13 bases. This CDR3 has 13 residues. Germline CDR1 MDHEN, CDR2 SYDVKM. Participants in the exposed group had met a COVID-19 case in the 2 weeks before joining the study. The record originates from a study of blood T cell repertoires in COVID-19. On the study more broadly: T cells, B-cell-depleted T cells, or PBMCs provided the cDNA or gDNA that served as material.

The authors' processing: Amplifying reference gene primers gave estimates of nucleated cell counts. Using immunoSEQ multiplex PCR, the repertoire was profiled, and TCRdb retains in-frame clones only, with some absent. V and J calls and clone size are copied from that table; D and trimming were computed from the DNA. The table has 250,000 to 300,000 clones, roughly 90% seen once; the top ten hold less than 3.5%. This receptor was taken from a woman aged 50 to 60 who had been exposed to COVID-19. The chain combines TRBV28 with TRBJ1-2; tentatively, D is TRBD1 (5 bases). Sequenced sample: PBMCs or T cells enriched from blood (not recorded which). The CDR3, as DNA: TGTGCCATCAACGGGGGGGTTAACTATGGCTACACCTTC. This gives the protein CAINGGVNYGYTF.